This record looks at one TCR beta chain sequence and its context. The antigen remains undetermined. This record belongs to a study of T cells and Merkel cell carcinoma outcomes. Study results and caveats: Reportedly, T-cell repertoire with density predicts Merkel cell carcinoma outcomes.

Sequenced by immunoSEQ multiplex PCR; TCRdb stores in-frame clones only, minus some. The sample shows under 2,000 clones, about 85% of them seen only once. The CDR3 is made up of 16 amino acids. J gave up 1 base and V 2 bases, and 5 bases lay outside the gene matches. Germline V gene sequence: CDR1 SGHVS, CDR2 FQNEAQ. V is TRBV7-8 and J is TRBJ2-5; TRBD2 agrees at 9 bases. The source material was tumor tissue from Merkel cell carcinoma. The receptor's source is a human donor with Merkel cell carcinoma. CDR3 sequence reads: CASSLISSGVQETQYF. The DNA for the CDR3 is TGTGCCAGCAGCTTAATATCTAGCGGGGTCCAAGAGACCCAGTACTTC.